This T cell receptor beta chain comes out of a study of OX40 agonist ivuxolimab in advanced cancers. Study-level background: While on treatment, patients had intravenous ivuxolimab at 0.01 to 10 mg/kg every 2 weeks.

Produced via immunoSEQ multiplex PCR; TCRdb's table is partial and in-frame only. The table has about 84,000 clones, 84% seen once; the top ten hold around 2.9%. The germline gives CDR1 SNHLY, CDR2 FYNNEI. The V gene end was trimmed by 1 base and the J gene end by 7 bases; junction bases not matched to a gene: 6. There are 15 residues in the CDR3. It was autoimmune disease history or systemic immunosuppression that excluded patients. The sequenced sample was CD4+ or CD8+ T cells sorted from blood, obtained in a trial of the OX40 agonist ivuxolimab. The rearrangement joins TRBV2 to TRBJ1-4, with TRBD1 identical over 7 bases. This receptor was obtained from an adult with an advanced solid tumor such as melanoma, head and neck, liver or kidney cancer. CDR3 region: CASSEEVAGGEKLFF. The CDR3 DNA reads TGTGCCAGCAGTGAAGAGGTGGCAGGGGGTGAAAAACTGTTTTTT.